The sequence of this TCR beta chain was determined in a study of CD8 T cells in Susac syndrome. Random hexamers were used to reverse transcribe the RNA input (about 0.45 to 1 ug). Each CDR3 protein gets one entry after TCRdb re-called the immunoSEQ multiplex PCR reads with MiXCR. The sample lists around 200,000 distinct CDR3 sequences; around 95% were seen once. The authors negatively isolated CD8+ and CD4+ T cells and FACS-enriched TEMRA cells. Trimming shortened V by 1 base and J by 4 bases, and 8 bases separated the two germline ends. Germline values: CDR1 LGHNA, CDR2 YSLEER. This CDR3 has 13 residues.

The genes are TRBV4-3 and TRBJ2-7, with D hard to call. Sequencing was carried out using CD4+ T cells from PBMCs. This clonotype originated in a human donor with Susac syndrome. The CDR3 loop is CASSQGLGYEQYF. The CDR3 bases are TGCGCCAGCAGCCAAGGCTTGGGGTACGAGCAGTACTTC.